This is a list of T cell receptor beta chains from one sample in a study of shared clonotypes between healthy human individuals. The protocol was immunoSEQ multiplex PCR, while the TCRdb copy is restricted to in-frame clones and leaves out a portion. The sample lists about 1 million clones, roughly 75% occurring once. The specimen sequenced was memory CD4+ T cells sorted from blood. The receptors stem from a man younger than 35 in good health. CDR3s include the opening cysteine and the closing phenylalanine or tryptophan. D genes are given only for firm matches. The listing skips clone size in some rows; elsewhere it reads once, few, many or a size class.

V	length	J	D	size	CDR3	DNA
TRBV5-1	14	TRBJ2-7	.	.	CASSLAGATYEQYF	TGCGCCAGCAGCTTGGCCGGCGCTACCTACGAGCAGTACTTC
TRBV7-2	14	TRBJ1-1	.	few	CASSWGRVNTEAFF	TGTGCCAGCAGCTGGGGACGGGTGAACACTGAAGCTTTCTTT
TRBV30	13	TRBJ2-7	.	.	CAFRGANSYEQYF	TGTGCCTTCCGGGGGGCTAACTCCTACGAGCAGTACTTC
TRBV2	15	TRBJ1-5	.	.	CASSPNRLSNQPQHF	TGTGCCAGCAGTCCCAACAGGCTCTCCAACCAGCCCCAGCATTTT
TRBV19	16	TRBJ1-5	TRBD1	.	CASSSLGQVSNQPQHF	TGTGCCAGTAGTTCCCTAGGACAGGTGAGCAATCAGCCCCAGCATTTT
TRBV7-6	13	TRBJ1-1	.	.	CASSSGTNTEAFF	TGTGCCAGCAGCTCTGGGACGAACACTGAAGCTTTCTTT
TRBV7-2	14	TRBJ2-7	TRBD2	.	CASSVSGTAYEQYF	TGTGCCAGCAGCGTTAGCGGGACCGCCTACGAGCAGTACTTC
TRBV5-6	16	TRBJ1-2	TRBD1	once	CASSLLNVGQGEGYTF	TGTGCCAGCAGCTTACTGAACGTCGGACAGGGTGAAGGCTACACCTTC
TRBV5-1	16	TRBJ1-3	.	.	CASSLAGDYSGNTIYF	TGCGCCAGCAGCTTGGCCGGGGACTACTCTGGAAACACCATATATTTT
TRBV7-9	14	TRBJ1-2	.	.	CASSFQERFYGYTF	TGTGCCAGCAGCTTTCAGGAACGCTTCTATGGCTACACCTTC
TRBV5-4	15	TRBJ2-5	TRBD2	few	CASSLGGGLVETQYF	TGTGCCAGCAGCTTGGGGGGGGGATTGGTAGAGACCCAGTACTTC
TRBV9	17	TRBJ2-2	TRBD1	few	CASRGGQGASNTGELFF	TGTGCCAGCAGAGGAGGACAGGGGGCCTCGAACACCGGGGAGCTGTTTTTT
TRBV20-1	11	TRBJ2-4	.	.	CSATPGTSPYF	TGCAGTGCTACCCCGGGGACGTCCCCGTACTTC
TRBV19	14	TRBJ2-7	TRBD1	.	CASSPGTGAAEQYF	TGTGCCAGTAGTCCGGGGACAGGGGCAGCCGAGCAGTACTTC
TRBV7-2	12	TRBJ2-1	.	.	CASAWGANEQFF	TGTGCCAGCGCTTGGGGGGCAAATGAGCAGTTCTTC
TRBV11-3	16	TRBJ2-1	.	.	CASSLGTPKPYNEQFF	TGTGCCAGCAGCTTGGGGACTCCAAAACCGTACAATGAGCAGTTCTTC
TRBV5-1	15	TRBJ2-7	TRBD1	.	CASRTGTGENYEQYF	TGCGCCAGCAGGACCGGGACAGGGGAAAACTACGAGCAGTACTTC
TRBV28	16	TRBJ1-1	TRBD1	.	CASTFRWDRVNTEAFF	TGTGCCAGCACCTTCCGGTGGGACAGGGTGAACACTGAAGCTTTCTTT
TRBV5-1	16	TRBJ2-3	.	.	CASSLASALGGGTQYF	TGCGCCAGCAGCTTGGCCTCTGCCCTAGGGGGAGGTACGCAGTATTTT
TRBV5-4	16	TRBJ2-1	.	once	CASSVGGGLTYNEQFF	TGTGCCAGCAGCGTTGGGGGCGGGTTAACCTACAATGAGCAGTTCTTC
TRBV4-1	17	TRBJ2-5	TRBD2	.	CASSQDGRLAGLETQYF	TGCGCCAGCAGCCAAGATGGCCGACTAGCGGGGTTGGAGACCCAGTACTTC
TRBV11-2	15	TRBJ2-3	TRBD1	.	CASSLRDRRTDTQYF	TGTGCCAGCAGCCTCCGGGACAGGAGAACAGATACGCAGTATTTT
TRBV7-6	15	TRBJ2-3	.	.	CASSPFNGFTDTQYF	TGTGCCAGCAGCCCTTTTAACGGATTCACAGATACGCAGTATTTT
TRBV14	13	TRBJ1-6	.	.	CASSPGEGPPLHF	TGTGCCAGCAGCCCCGGGGAGGGCCCACCCCTCCACTTT
TRBV5-1	13	TRBJ1-1	TRBD1	.	CASSGQGWGEAFF	TGCGCCAGCAGCGGACAGGGGTGGGGTGAAGCTTTCTTT